The table lists the clone carrying this TCR beta chain with a count of one. As processed by the authors: Researchers report that nucleated cell counts were estimated from reference gene primer amplification. Method: immunoSEQ multiplex PCR; TCRdb's copy keeps in-frame clones and lacks some. V, J and clone size reflect that table, while D and trimming were determined from the DNA. The sample contains under 130,000 clones, roughly 85% of which appear only once. The data originate from a study of blood T cell repertoires in COVID-19. The wider study: In each case, the material was cDNA or gDNA derived from T cells, B-cell-depleted T cells, or PBMCs.

The CDR3 is 15 amino acids. Looked up from germline, CDR1 is LNHNV and CDR2 is YYDKDF (reference sequence). V lost 1 base and J 1 base, leaving 7 bases between the germline ends. The receptor was isolated from a man aged 45-65 years with acute or convalescent COVID-19. What was sequenced was peripheral blood. The chain has TRBV15 and TRBJ1-4; D not certain. The CDR3 nucleotides read TGTGCCACCAGCAGAGTCGGGAAAACTAATGAAAAACTGTTTTTT. Its translation is CATSRVGKTNEKLFF.